This T cell receptor (beta chain) was recovered during a study of blood T cell repertoires in COVID-19. The overall study: Spain, Italy and the United States supplied samples that represented acute and convalescent COVID-19. In each case, the material was cDNA or gDNA derived from T cells, B-cell-depleted T cells, or PBMCs.

Original data processing: Estimation of nucleated cell counts relied on the amplification of reference gene primers. TCRdb's copy holds only in-frame clones and misses some; the assay was immunoSEQ multiplex PCR. The DNA gave D and trimming, while V, J and clone size come from that table. The sample comprises roughly 180,000 clones, about 91% of which are singletons, and more than 3.5% rests with the top ten. Looked up from germline, CDR1 is SNHLY and CDR2 is FYNNEI. With 7 bases removed from V and 3 bases from J, the gap between germline ends came to 16 bases. The CDR3 covers 14 residues. The chain joins TRBV2 to TRBJ2-7; D is perhaps TRBD1 (6 bases). This TCR was sampled from a woman in her twenties or thirties with acute or convalescent COVID-19. The specimen was peripheral blood. The CDR3 sequence is CASNPGHKIYEQYF. The CDR3 DNA reads as TGTGCCAGCAATCCGGGACATAAAATCTACGAGCAGTACTTC.